This TCR beta chain originates from a study of Ad26.COV2.S vaccination and SARS-CoV-2 variants. Study conclusions and caveats: In TCR breadth and depth analyses, total T cell responses may have been underestimated.

About this clone itself: Its antigen is as yet unknown.

The CDR3 extends over 15 amino acids. V was cut by 0 bases and J by 4 bases, with 10 bases left in between. Germline V lookup: CDR1 LGHNA, CDR2 YSLEER. Profiling relied on immunoSEQ multiplex PCR, and the TCRdb table lists in-frame clones only, not all of them. This table holds approximately 410,000 clones, about nine tenths found once. Treatment noted: some 20 received Ad26.COV2.S at low or high dose, single or two shots; about 5 received placebo; per-sample allocation not given. On day 63 after the first injection, vaccine and placebo recipients gave samples. The donor was a Boston adult aged 18-55 years.

This specimen was peripheral blood, taken in a trial of Ad26.COV2.S vaccine versus placebo. V gene TRBV4-3 combines with J gene TRBJ1-5; D not resolved. The origin of this receptor is a person aged 18-60 years who received the Ad26.COV2.S COVID-19 vaccine or a placebo. The CDR3 loop is CASSQEMAENQPQHF. As DNA, the CDR3 is TGCGCCAGCAGCCAAGAAATGGCGGAGAATCAGCCCCAGCATTTT.